The 30 T cell receptor beta chains below come from one sample, sequenced in a study of blood T cells in healthy people across ages. Sample-barcoded 5' priming and a J-beta primer mix drove a second PCR of 7 to 11 cycles. TCRdb analysed the 5' RACE reads with MiXCR anew, one entry per CDR3 protein. Of around 1.5 million distinct CDR3 sequences listed, about 31% were seen once; the top ten hold roughly 12%. Source material: blood. The receptor source for this set is a woman aged 25 to 39 in good health.

CDR3: CASSLVGGRGDQPQHF. DNA of the CDR3: TGTGCCAGCAGCTTAGTCGGCGGACGCGGTGACCAGCCCCAGCATTTT. This chain joins TRBV11-2 and TRBJ1-5; D is undetermined. This CDR3 region has 16 residues. V lost 1 base, J lost 7 bases, and 17 bases lay in between. Germline V gene sequence: CDR1 SGHAT, CDR2 FQNNGV.

The V and J genes are TRBV5-1 and TRBJ1-1; a weak D match, TRBD1 (6 bases). This CDR3 is 14 amino acids long. The germline V and J ends were trimmed by 4 bases and 1 base, with 11 bases remaining between them. The germline V gene encodes CDR1 SGHRS and CDR2 YFSETQ. The CDR3, as DNA: TGCGCCAGCAGCGCAGGGGAACGGAACACTGAAGCTTTCTTT. Its translation is CASSAGERNTEAFF.

This clonotype has only a few counts. The chain joins TRBV6-1 to TRBJ1-5, with a possible D match to TRBD1 (5 bases). V lost 6 bases and J 3 bases, leaving 9 bases between the germline ends. The CDR3 runs 13 residues. CDR1 is MNHNS and CDR2 is SASEGT in the germline V gene. The chain's CDR3 is CASRGHLNQPQHF. The DNA for the CDR3 is TGTGCCAGCAGAGGACACCTCAATCAGCCCCAGCATTTT.

This clonotype was seen repeatedly, ten times or more. The gene calls are TRBV10-3 and TRBJ2-7; 10 bases are a match to TRBD2. Germline values: CDR1 ENHRY, CDR2 SYGVKD. J gave up 3 bases and V 2 bases, and 7 bases lay outside the gene matches. The CDR3 contains 16 residues. The DNA of the CDR3 is TGTGCCATCAGTGAGCCTAGCGGGAGAATCGACTACGAGCAGTACTTC. It translates to CAISEPSGRIDYEQYF.

This chain uses TRBV6-2 or TRBV6-3 with TRBJ2-3, with TRBD1 as a possible D gene (5 bases). The V end was cut by 0 bases, the J end by 6 bases, with 13 bases between. Per germline, CDR1 MNHEY and CDR2 SVGEGT. The CDR3 has 15 amino acids. This CDR3 reads CASSYSPQGMDTQYF. The CDR3 DNA sequence: TGTGCCAGCAGTTACTCGCCTCAGGGCATGGATACGCAGTATTTT.

This clonotype was counted at least ten times. The chain carries TRBV29-1 and TRBJ1-6; 7 bases map to TRBD1. V dropped 6 bases and J dropped 6; count of bases not matched to a gene: 5. Per the germline V gene, CDR1 is SQVTM and CDR2 is ANQGSEA. The CDR3 loop spans 13 amino acids. In nucleotides, the CDR3 is TGCAGCGTGAGGGACAGTCTTAATTCACCCCTCCACTTT. Translated: CSVRDSLNSPLHF.

The rearrangement joins TRBV6-1 to TRBJ1-2; D possibly corresponds to TRBD1 (5 bases). CDR3 length: 14 amino acids. Between the trimmed V and J ends, which lost 6 bases and 0 bases, there was a span of 11 bases. Per the germline V gene, CDR1 is MNHNS and CDR2 is SASEGT. The CDR3 spells CASSPGSTNYGYTF. CDR3 sequence (DNA): TGTGCCAGCAGCCCAGGGAGTACTAACTATGGCTACACCTTC.

CDR3 amino acids: CASSWGSAHERYF. CDR3 nucleotides: TGTGCCAGCAGCTGGGGATCAGCCCACGAGCGGTACTTC. The V call is TRBV7-9, the J call TRBJ2-5; no definite D call. The CDR3 covers 13 residues. CDR1 and CDR2 (germline): SEHNR, FQNEAQ (reference sequence). The V and J ends lost 4 bases and 13 bases respectively, with 19 bases between them.

Of note for this clonotype: A much larger clone lies a single base off, so this may be a read error. The chain recombines TRBV27 with TRBJ1-1; maybe TRBD1 (5 bases). The CDR3 contains 14 residues. CDR1 MNHEY and CDR2 SMNVEV come from the germline V gene (reference sequence). CDR3: CASSWGRGNAEAFF. The CDR3 nucleotides are TGTGCCAGCAGTTGGGGTCGGGGGAACGCTGAAGCTTTCTTT.

This clonotype was detected only a few times. The rearrangement joins TRBV21-1 to TRBJ2-5. The DNA end favors TRBJ2-7, so the J call may be wrong. TRBV21-1 is tagged as a pseudogene. The CDR3 is 13 amino acids. The CDR3 loop reads CASSKVAENEQYF. The DNA for the CDR3 is TGTGCCAGCAGCAAAGTCGCGGAAAACGAGCAGTACTTC.

This sequence joins TRBV2 and TRBJ2-7; 8 bases map to TRBD2. Germline lookup yields CDR1 SNHLY and CDR2 FYNNEI. The trim removed 1 base at V and 3 bases at J, leaving 5 bases unmatched. This CDR3 has 15 amino acids. The CDR3 DNA sequence: TGTGCCAGCAGTGAAGATAGCGGGAACGGCTACGAGCAGTACTTC. It encodes CASSEDSGNGYEQYF.

This chain uses TRBV30 with TRBJ2-3; maybe TRBD1 (5 bases). Trimming took off 0 bases at V and 0 bases at J, with 13 bases between the two ends. The germline V gene encodes CDR1 GTSNPN and CDR2 SVGIG (reference sequence). The length of the CDR3 is 16 residues. In DNA, the CDR3 is TGTGCCTGGAGTGTATCGTGGAGACAGAGCACAGATACGCAGTATTTT. Amino acid sequence: CAWSVSWRQSTDTQYF.

Turning to this clonotype: This clone may be a read error of a much larger clone one base away. Since no conserved phenylalanine or tryptophan closes the CDR3, a read error is the likely cause. The chain employs TRBV25-1 and TRBJ2-1, with 10 bases that match TRBD2. Germline V CDR1 and CDR2: MGHDK, SYGVNS. The CDR3 runs 17 residues. The V gene end was trimmed by 2 bases and the J gene end by 2 bases; junction bases not matched to a gene: 6. The CDR3 reads CASSEVLAGVAYNEQFL. In nucleotides, the CDR3 is TGTGCCAGCAGTGAAGTTCTAGCGGGAGTCGCCTACAATGAGCAGTTCTTA.

With regard to this clonotype: It may be a read error: a sequence one base away is much more abundant. This sequence joins TRBV29-1 and TRBJ2-3; perhaps D is TRBD1 or TRBD2 (5 bases each). Germline V gives CDR1 SQVTM, CDR2 ANQGSEA. Trimming pared 6 bases from V and 4 bases from J, leaving 14 bases between. The CDR3 runs to 13 residues. For the CDR3, the DNA is TGCAGCGTGGGACGGGGTTCAGCAGATACGCAGTATTTT. Amino acid sequence: CSVGRGSADTQYF.

The chain carries TRBV6-5 and TRBJ2-3, with 7 bases lining up with TRBD1. V shed 11 bases, J shed 0 bases, and the junction held 14 bases outside the gene matches. The CDR3 contains 16 residues. Germline-derived CDR1 and CDR2 are MNHEY and SVGAGI. The CDR3: CASRGLGGSSTDTQYF. CDR3 in DNA: TGTGCCTCGAGGGGGCTAGGTGGGTCTAGCACAGATACGCAGTATTTT.

This clonotype was picked up many times. The chain has TRBV7-9 and TRBJ2-7, with 7 nucleotides matching TRBD1. Unmatched junction bases numbered 3, after V lost 6 bases and J lost 1 base. Germline CDR1 reads SEHNR; CDR2 reads FQNEAQ (reference sequence). The CDR3 spans 13 residues. Here the CDR3 DNA reads TGTGCCAGCAGTGGGGACAGATCCTACGAGCAGTACTTC. This translates into CASSGDRSYEQYF.

There are a few counts of this clonotype. The chain couples TRBV29-1 to TRBJ1-4, with a weak D call TRBD1 (6 bases). Germline-derived CDR1 and CDR2 are SQVTM and ANQGSEA. The CDR3 has 11 amino acids. V was cut by 6 bases and J by 9 bases, with 11 bases left in between. CDR3 coding DNA: TGCAGCGTCGAACAGGGTAAAAAACTGTTTTTT. Amino acid sequence: CSVEQGKKLFF.

This clonotype was detected many times. V gene TRBV20-1 combines with J gene TRBJ2-7; the D gene could be TRBD1 or TRBD2 (5 bases each). This CDR3 comprises 15 residues. The V gene lost 1 base and the J gene lost 3 bases, with 16 bases spanning the gap. Germline V gene sequence: CDR1 DFQATT, CDR2 SNEGSKA (reference sequence). Written as DNA, the CDR3 is TGCAGTGCTAGAGCCCCGGGACGAGGGATCTACGAGCAGTACTTC. Translation gives CSARAPGRGIYEQYF.

This clonotype has only a few counts. This CDR3 is CASRITGSSTDTQYF. The CDR3, as DNA: TGTGCCAGCAGGATAACAGGGTCTAGCACAGATACGCAGTATTTT. The V call is TRBV7-6, the J call TRBJ2-3, with TRBD1 as a possible D gene (6 bases). Germline CDR1 is SGHVS and CDR2 is FNYEAQ. V was cut by 6 bases and J by 0 bases, with 13 bases left in between. The length of the CDR3 is 15 residues.

This clonotype was observed a handful of times. The V call is TRBV29-1, the J call TRBJ1-2; D call uncertain. The CDR3 runs to 14 residues. The germline gives CDR1 SQVTM, CDR2 ANQGSEA. With 6 bases removed from V and 4 bases from J, the gap between germline ends came to 18 bases. This CDR3 reads CSVFRSGLSYGYTF. CDR3 sequence (DNA): TGCAGCGTCTTCCGGAGCGGTCTGAGCTATGGCTACACCTTC. Full variable domain (rest looked up from reference TRBV29-1 and TRBJ1-2): SAVISQKPSRDICQRGTSLTIQCQVDSQVTMMFWYRQQPGQSLTLIATANQGSEATYESGFVIDKFPISRPNLTFSTLTVSNMSPEDSSIYLCSVFRSGLSYGYTFGSGTRLTVV.

The gene calls are TRBV30 and TRBJ2-1; D gene unclear. CDR1 is GTSNPN, CDR2 SVGIG, per germline (reference sequence). V was clipped by 2 bases and J by 9 bases, with 11 bases between them. The CDR3 runs to 12 residues. CDR3 in amino acids: CAWSQRVGEQFF. CDR3 coding DNA: TGTGCCTGGAGTCAAAGGGTCGGTGAGCAGTTCTTC.

With regard to this clonotype: A junction end diverges from the germline sequence, so it may reflect a read error. This chain joins TRBV15 and TRBJ1-2, with TRBD1 identical over 8 bases. The CDR3 is 12 amino acids. CDR1 and CDR2 from the germline V gene are LNHNV and YYDKDF (reference sequence). The CDR3 coding sequence is TGTGCCACCAACAGACAGGGGAATGGCTACACCTTC. It codes for CATNRQGNGYTF.

This chain connects TRBV3-1 to TRBJ1-2; 7 bases fit TRBD1. The trim removed 4 bases at V and 3 bases at J, leaving 5 bases unmatched. Germline V gives CDR1 LGHDT, CDR2 YNNKEL (reference sequence). The CDR3 is 14 residues long. CDR3 coding DNA: TGTGCCAGCAGCCTGGGACAGCGCGACTATGGCTACACCTTC. As protein: CASSLGQRDYGYTF. The whole variable domain, remainder taken from reference TRBV3-1 and TRBJ1-2, is DTAVSQTPKYLVTQMGNDKSIKCEQNLGHDTMYWYKQDSKKFLKIMFSYNNKELIINETVPNRFSPKSPDKAHLNLHINSLELGDSAVYFCASSLGQRDYGYTFGSGTRLTVV.

In regard to this clonotype: The CDR3 ends on some other residue instead of the conserved phenylalanine or tryptophan, so this is likely a read error. This sequence joins TRBV9 and TRBJ2-2; D tentatively fits TRBD1 or TRBD2 (5 bases each). Trimming cost V 3 bases and J 5 bases, with 14 bases left between them. Germline loops: CDR1 SGDLS, CDR2 YYNGEE. The CDR3 consists of 15 residues. This CDR3 is CASSAPGRWTGELFC. The CDR3 region has the DNA TGTGCCAGCAGCGCACCGGGACGATGGACCGGGGAGCTGTTTTGT.

This sequence joins TRBV10-2 and TRBJ2-1, with TRBD2 matching over 10 bases. Trimming at V came to 6 bases and at J to 7 bases, leaving 21 bases not matched to a gene. The CDR3 length is 19 residues. The germline CDR1 and CDR2 sequences are WSHSY and SAAADI. The CDR3 coding sequence is TGCGCCAGCAGGGGGGATGCTAGCGGGAGACCACTCCTAAGGAATGAGCAGTTCTTC. This translates into CASRGDASGRPLLRNEQFF.

This clonotype turned up a few times. One end of the junction is discordant with germline, which a read error may explain. The genes are TRBV7-2 and TRBJ1-6, with a possible D match to TRBD1 (5 bases). The CDR3 consists of 16 residues. CDR1 and CDR2 (germline): SGHTA, FQGNSA. CDR3 loop: CASSLVVGVYSSPLHF. DNA of the CDR3: TGTGCCAGCAGCTTGGTAGTGGGGGTATATAGTTCACCCCTCCACTTT.

This clonotype came up once. Possible read error: a much larger clone is one base away. This sequence joins TRBV4-1 and TRBJ2-3, with TRBD2 as a possible D gene (6 bases). The CDR3 totals 16 residues. Germline CDR1 MGHRA, CDR2 YSYEKL. Trimming stripped 2 bases from V and 2 bases from J, with 14 bases between. CDR3 in DNA: TGCGCCAGCAGCCAAAAGGGACTTCGGACCACAGATACGCAGTATTTT. This codes for CASSQKGLRTTDTQYF.

This clonotype was seen a few times. This chain links TRBV7-3 with TRBJ2-1; 7 nucleotides align to TRBD2. CDR3 length equals 16 residues. Germline V lookup: CDR1 SGHTA, CDR2 FQGTGA. With V trimmed by 1 base and J by 2 bases, 5 bases remained unmatched. CDR3 amino acids: CASSLKGGGTYNEQFF. Written as DNA, the CDR3 is TGTGCCAGCAGCTTAAAGGGCGGGGGAACCTACAATGAGCAGTTCTTC.

A remark on this clonotype: A much larger clone lies one base from this, so it may be a read error. CDR3: CATSRSFGAETQYF. The CDR3 region has the DNA TGTGCCACCAGCAGATCCTTCGGGGCGGAGACCCAGTACTTC. The rearrangement joins TRBV15 to TRBJ2-5; D tentatively reads TRBD1 or TRBD2 (5 bases each). Trimming cost V 2 bases and J 5 bases, with 12 bases left between them. CDR3 length: 14 amino acids. Per germline, CDR1 LNHNV and CDR2 YYDKDF (reference sequence).

The V gene is TRBV9, the J gene TRBJ1-2; D is perhaps TRBD1 (5 bases). V was trimmed by 0 bases and J by 3 bases, leaving 12 bases between them. The CDR3 has 15 residues. Per the germline V gene, CDR1 is SGDLS and CDR2 is YYNGEE. This CDR3 reads CASSVGRSRDYGYTF. CDR3 nucleotides: TGTGCCAGCAGCGTAGGACGCTCCAGGGACTATGGCTACACCTTC.